These T cell receptor beta chains were read from a single sample in a study of cytotoxic CD8 clonotypes in ibrutinib-treated CLL. Produced via immunoSEQ multiplex PCR; TCRdb's table is partial and in-frame only. The top ten clones hold roughly 6.4% of a sample with some 200,000 clones, 60% to 80% of them seen once. The source was PBMCs, collected after 12 months of ibrutinib treatment. These receptors were collected from a human donor with chronic lymphocytic leukemia. The conserved cysteine and the conserved F or W are not part of the CDR3 here.

J,V,CDR3
TRBJ1-2,TRBV29-1,SVETGTPGLRGYT
TRBJ1-2,TRBV2,ASSAGSLSLNGYT
TRBJ2-6,TRBV7-3,ASSSTGGSGANVLT
TRBJ2-1,TRBV7-2,ASGDQKGMGNEQF
TRBJ2-7,TRBV7-2,ASSLLPSGAFWYEQY
TRBJ2-3,TRBV11-3,ASSLGGADTQY
TRBJ1-2,TRBV2,ARAVQANYGYT
TRBJ1-4,TRBV19,ASSITGLIEKLF
TRBJ1-4,TRBV2,ASSDPTGAGEKLF
TRBJ1-3,TRBV6-5,ATKVIGGNTIY
TRBJ1-4,TRBV29-1,SIKGTTNEKLF
TRBJ2-5,TRBV28,ASSLWLAGAETQY
TRBJ1-1,TRBV15,ATSPDTNTEAF
TRBJ1-1,TRBV30,AWSVLRTEAF
TRBJ2-7,TRBV29-1,SVYRGLSSYEQY
TRBJ2-3,TRBV5-4,ASSLGTSGRTTDTQY
TRBJ2-3,TRBV5-1,ASRTGTGADTQY
TRBJ2-1,TRBV7-9,ASSVTSGSNDEQF
TRBJ1-5,TRBV28,ASRELGQPQH
TRBJ1-1,TRBV4-2,ASSQAGTGGSAAF
TRBJ2-1,TRBV6-4,ASARQGDYNEQF
TRBJ1-2,TRBV6-6,ASQIQGGFDGYT
TRBJ1-5,TRBV6-5,ASSYRTGGQPQH
TRBJ2-3,TRBV7-9,ASSRLAGENTQY
TRBJ1-1,TRBV27,ASSRGDRGQENTEAF
TRBJ1-2,TRBV29-1,SVVGRGYT
TRBJ2-3,TRBV7-9,ASSLTGTDTQY
TRBJ1-2,TRBV7-9,ASSSDRVGGYT
TRBJ2-5,TRBV5-1,ASSLAPIRAETQY
TRBJ2-1,TRBV7-3,ASSLILGEDWKPEQF
TRBJ2-7,TRBV7-2,ASSQFTAGEQY
TRBJ1-2,TRBV20-1,SALTNYGYT
TRBJ2-3,TRBV30,AWSAGTDTQY
TRBJ2-7,TRBV5-6,ASRKDRGAYEQY
TRBJ1-5,TRBV18,ASSPPGGLQPQH
TRBJ1-5,TRBV7-2,ASSGRWGSNQPQH
TRBJ2-1,TRBV29-1,SVVTYSSYNEQF
TRBJ2-7,TRBV13,ASSPMRPVIYEQY
TRBJ2-7,TRBV30,AWKRQGADHNEQY
TRBJ2-2,TRBV28,ASSQRPPNTGELF
TRBJ2-1,TRBV7-3,ASSLMGTGGHEQF
TRBJ2-5,TRBV11-2,ASSLSWREETQY
TRBJ2-7,TRBV6-6,ASSYPLGLAGGEQY
TRBJ2-3,TRBV7-2,ASSYSGGGRGAQY
TRBJ1-1,TRBV27,ASSYGGPTEAF
TRBJ2-6,TRBV30,AASSPGANVLT
TRBJ1-2,TRBV27,ASSLKGPTNYGYT
TRBJ2-1,TRBV29-1,SVERGVDEQF
TRBJ2-7,TRBV27,ASSFGYEQY
TRBJ2-3,TRBV6-5,ASSYGRGPVDTQY
TRBJ1-1,TRBV30,AWSVGEGTEAF
TRBJ2-1,TRBV5-1,ASSPAGTSGPYNEQF
TRBJ2-1,TRBV7-8,ASTQGQGSNNEQF
TRBJ1-3,TRBV15,ATSTSGNTIY
TRBJ2-2,TRBV30,AFESNTRLTGELF
TRBJ2-7,TRBV6-6,ASRRGKGQGLDEQY